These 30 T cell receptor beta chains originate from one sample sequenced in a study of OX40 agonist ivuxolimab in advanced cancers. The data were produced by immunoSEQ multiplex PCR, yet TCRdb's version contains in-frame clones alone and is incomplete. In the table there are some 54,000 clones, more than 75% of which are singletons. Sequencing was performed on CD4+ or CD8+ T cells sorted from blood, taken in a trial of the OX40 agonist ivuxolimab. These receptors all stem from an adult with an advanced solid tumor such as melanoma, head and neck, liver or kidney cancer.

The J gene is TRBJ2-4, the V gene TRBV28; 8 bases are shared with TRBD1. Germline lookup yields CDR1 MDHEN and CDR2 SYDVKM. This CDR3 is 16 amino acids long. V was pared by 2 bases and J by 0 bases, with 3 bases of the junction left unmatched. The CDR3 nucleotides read TGTGCCAGCAGTTTAAGCCAGGGGGCAGCCAAAAACATTCAGTACTTC. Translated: CASSLSQGAAKNIQYF.

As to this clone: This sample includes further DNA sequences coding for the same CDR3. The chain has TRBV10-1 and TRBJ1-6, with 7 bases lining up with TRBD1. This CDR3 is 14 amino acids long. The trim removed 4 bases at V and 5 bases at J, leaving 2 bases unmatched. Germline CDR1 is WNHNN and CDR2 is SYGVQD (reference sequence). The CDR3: CASSAGQNNSPLHF. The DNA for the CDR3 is TGCGCCAGCAGTGCGGGACAGAATAATTCACCCCTCCACTTT.

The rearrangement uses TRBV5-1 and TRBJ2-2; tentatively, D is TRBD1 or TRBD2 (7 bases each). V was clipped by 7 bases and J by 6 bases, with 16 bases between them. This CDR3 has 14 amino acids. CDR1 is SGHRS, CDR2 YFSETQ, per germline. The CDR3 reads CASCWEGAPGELFF. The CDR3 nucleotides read TGCGCCAGCTGTTGGGAGGGGGCGCCCGGGGAGCTGTTTTTT.

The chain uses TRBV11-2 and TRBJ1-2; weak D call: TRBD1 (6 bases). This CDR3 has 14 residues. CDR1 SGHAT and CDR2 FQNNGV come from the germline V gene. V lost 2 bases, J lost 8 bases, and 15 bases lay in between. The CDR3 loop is CASSLQRGLEGYTF. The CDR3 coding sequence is TGTGCCAGCAGCTTACAGCGGGGGCTGGAGGGCTACACCTTC.

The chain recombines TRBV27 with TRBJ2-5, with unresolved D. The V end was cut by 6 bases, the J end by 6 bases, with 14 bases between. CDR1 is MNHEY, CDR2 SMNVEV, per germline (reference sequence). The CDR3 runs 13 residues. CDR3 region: CASRSDGEKTQYF. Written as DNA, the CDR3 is TGTGCCAGCAGATCAGACGGCGAAAAGACCCAGTACTTC.

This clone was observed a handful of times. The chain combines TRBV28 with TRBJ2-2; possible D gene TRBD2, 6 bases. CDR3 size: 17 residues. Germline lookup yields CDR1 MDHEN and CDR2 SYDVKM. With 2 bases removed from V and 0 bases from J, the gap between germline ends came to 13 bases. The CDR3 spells CASSLASSGPNTGELFF. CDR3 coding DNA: TGTGCCAGCAGTTTAGCTAGTAGCGGCCCGAACACCGGGGAGCTGTTTTTT.

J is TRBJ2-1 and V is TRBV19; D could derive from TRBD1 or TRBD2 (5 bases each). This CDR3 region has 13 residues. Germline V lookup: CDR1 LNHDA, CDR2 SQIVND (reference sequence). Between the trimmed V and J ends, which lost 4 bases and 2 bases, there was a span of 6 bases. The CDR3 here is CASSKGPYNEQFF. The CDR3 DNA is TGTGCCAGTAGTAAGGGACCCTACAATGAGCAGTTCTTC. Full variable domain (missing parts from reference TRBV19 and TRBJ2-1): DGGITQSPKYLFRKEGQNVTLSCEQNLNHDAMYWYRQDPGQGLRLIYYSQIVNDFQKGDIAEGYSVSREKKESFPLTVTSAQKNPTAFYLCASSKGPYNEQFFGPGTRLTVL.

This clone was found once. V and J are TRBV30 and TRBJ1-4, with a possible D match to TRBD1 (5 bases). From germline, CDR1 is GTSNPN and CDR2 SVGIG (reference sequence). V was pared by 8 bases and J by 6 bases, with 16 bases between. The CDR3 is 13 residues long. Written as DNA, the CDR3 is TGTGCCGCTAAACAGGAGGGAGATGAAAAACTGTTTTTT. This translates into CAAKQEGDEKLFF. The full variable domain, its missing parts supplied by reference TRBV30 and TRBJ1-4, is SQTIHQWPATLVQPVGSPLSLECTVEGTSNPNLYWYRQAAGRGLQLLFYSVGIGQISSEVPQNLSASRPQDRQFILSSKKLLLSDSGFYLCAAKQEGDEKLFFGSGTQLSVL.

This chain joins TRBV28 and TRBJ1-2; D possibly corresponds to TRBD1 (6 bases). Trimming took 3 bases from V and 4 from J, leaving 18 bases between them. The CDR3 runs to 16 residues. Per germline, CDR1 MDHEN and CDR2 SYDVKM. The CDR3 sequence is CASSLGSTGRGYGYTF. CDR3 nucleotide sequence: TGTGCCAGCAGTTTGGGCTCGACAGGCCGGGGCTATGGCTACACCTTC.

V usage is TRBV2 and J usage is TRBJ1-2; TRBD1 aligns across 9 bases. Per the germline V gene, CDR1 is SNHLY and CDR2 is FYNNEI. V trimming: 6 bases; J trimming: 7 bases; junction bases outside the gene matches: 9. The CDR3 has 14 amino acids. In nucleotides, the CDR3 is TGTGCCAGCAGGAAGGGACAGGGAAAATTTGGCTACACCTTC. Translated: CASRKGQGKFGYTF.

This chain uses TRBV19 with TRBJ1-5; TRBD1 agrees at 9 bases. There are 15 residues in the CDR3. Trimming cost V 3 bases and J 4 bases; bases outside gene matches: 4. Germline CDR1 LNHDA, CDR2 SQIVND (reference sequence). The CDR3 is CASSMTGGGNQPQHF. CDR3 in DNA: TGTGCCAGTAGTATGACAGGGGGTGGAAATCAGCCCCAGCATTTT.

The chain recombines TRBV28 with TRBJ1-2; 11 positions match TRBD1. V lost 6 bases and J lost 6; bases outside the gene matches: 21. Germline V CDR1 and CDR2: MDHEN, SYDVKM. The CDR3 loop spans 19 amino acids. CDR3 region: CASRKLLPGQGVWSDGYTF. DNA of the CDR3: TGTGCCAGCAGAAAGCTCTTACCGGGACAGGGGGTATGGTCGGATGGCTACACCTTC.

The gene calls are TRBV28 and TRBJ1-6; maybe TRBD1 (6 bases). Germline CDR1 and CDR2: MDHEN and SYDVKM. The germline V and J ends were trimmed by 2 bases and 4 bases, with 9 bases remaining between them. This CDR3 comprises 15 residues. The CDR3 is CASSLPGVYNSPLHF. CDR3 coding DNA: TGTGCCAGCAGTTTACCAGGGGTTTATAATTCACCCCTCCACTTT.

The CDR3 is CASSPTSGPYEQYF. The CDR3 DNA sequence: TGTGCCAGCAGCCCAACTAGCGGTCCCTACGAGCAGTACTTC. V is TRBV7-2 and J is TRBJ2-5, with 8 bases identical to TRBD2. Matching the DNA end better, TRBJ2-7 makes the J call doubtful. Germline V gene data show CDR1 as SGHTA and CDR2 as FQGNSA. The CDR3 sequence is 14 residues long.

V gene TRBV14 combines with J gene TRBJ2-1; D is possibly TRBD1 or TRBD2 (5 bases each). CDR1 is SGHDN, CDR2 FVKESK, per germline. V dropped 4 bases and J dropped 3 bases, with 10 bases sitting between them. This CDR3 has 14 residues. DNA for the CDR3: TGTGCCAGCAGCCTTCGGGGCATCTACAATGAGCAGTTCTTC. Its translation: CASSLRGIYNEQFF.

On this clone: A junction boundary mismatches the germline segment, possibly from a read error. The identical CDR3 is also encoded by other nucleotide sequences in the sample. CDR3: CASSLAGGTNYGYTF. CDR3 DNA: TGTGCCAGCAGCCTAGCAGGGGGGACCAACTATGGCTACACCTTC. This rearrangement joins TRBV7-9 to TRBJ1-2, with 7 positions matching TRBD1. The CDR3 is made up of 15 amino acids. Germline CDR1 is SEHNR and CDR2 is FQNEAQ (reference sequence). The whole variable domain, filled in from reference TRBV7-9 and TRBJ1-2, reads DTGVSQNPRHKITKRGQNVTFRCDPISEHNRLYWYRQTLGQGPEFLTYFQNEAQLEKSRLLSDRFSAERPKGSFSTLEIQRTEQGDSAMYLCASSLAGGTNYGYTFGSGTRLTVV.

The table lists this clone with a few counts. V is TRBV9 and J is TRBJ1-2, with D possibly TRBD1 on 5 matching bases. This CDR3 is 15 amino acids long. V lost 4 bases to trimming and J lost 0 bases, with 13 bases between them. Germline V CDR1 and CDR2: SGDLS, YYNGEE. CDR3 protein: CASSPRTSANYGYTF. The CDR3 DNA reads TGTGCCAGCAGCCCTCGGACATCAGCTAACTATGGCTACACCTTC.

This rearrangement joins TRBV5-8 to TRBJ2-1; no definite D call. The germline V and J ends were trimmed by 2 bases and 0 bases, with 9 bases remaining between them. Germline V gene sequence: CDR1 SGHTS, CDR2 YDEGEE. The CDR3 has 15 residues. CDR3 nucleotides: TGTGCCAGCAGCTTCACCAGGAGCTCCTACAATGAGCAGTTCTTC. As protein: CASSFTRSSYNEQFF.

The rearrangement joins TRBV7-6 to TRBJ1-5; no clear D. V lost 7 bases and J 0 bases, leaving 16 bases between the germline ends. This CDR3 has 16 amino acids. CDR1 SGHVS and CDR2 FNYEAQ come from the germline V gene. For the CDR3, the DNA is TGTGCCAGCACGCGAACGGGTCGGGGTAGCAATCAGCCCCAGCATTTT. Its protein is CASTRTGRGSNQPQHF.

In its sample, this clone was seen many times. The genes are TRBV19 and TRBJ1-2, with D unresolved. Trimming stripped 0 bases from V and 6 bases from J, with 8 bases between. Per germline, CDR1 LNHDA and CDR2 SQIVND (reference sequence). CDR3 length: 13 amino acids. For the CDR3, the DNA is TGTGCCAGTAGTATAGAAACGCGGCATGGCTACACCTTC. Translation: CASSIETRHGYTF.

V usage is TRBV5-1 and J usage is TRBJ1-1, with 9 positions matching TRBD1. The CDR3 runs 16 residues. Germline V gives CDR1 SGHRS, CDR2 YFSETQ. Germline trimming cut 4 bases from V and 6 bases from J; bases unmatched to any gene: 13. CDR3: CASSPPGQGSGAEAFF. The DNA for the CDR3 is TGCGCCAGCAGCCCCCCGGGACAGGGTTCAGGGGCTGAAGCTTTCTTT.

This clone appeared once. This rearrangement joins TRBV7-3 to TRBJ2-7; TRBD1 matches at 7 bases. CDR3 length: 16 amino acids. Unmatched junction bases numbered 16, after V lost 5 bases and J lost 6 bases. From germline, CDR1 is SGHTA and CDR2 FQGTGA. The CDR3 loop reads CASSRNTGARGAEQYF. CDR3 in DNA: TGTGCCAGCAGCCGGAACACAGGGGCAAGAGGGGCCGAGCAGTACTTC. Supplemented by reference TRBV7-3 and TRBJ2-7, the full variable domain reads GAGVSQTPSNKVTEKGKYVELRCDPISGHTALYWYRQSLGQGPEFLIYFQGTGAADDSGLPNDRFFAVRPEGSVSTLKIQRTERGDSAVYLCASSRNTGARGAEQYFGPGTRLTVT.

The CDR3, as DNA: TGCGCCAGCAGCCGAGGCACTGAAGCTTTCTTT. Translating gives CASSRGTEAFF. The chain recombines TRBV4-3 with TRBJ1-1; no clear D. CDR1 LGHNA and CDR2 YSLEER come from the germline V gene. CDR3 length: 11 residues. V dropped 4 bases and J dropped 4 bases, with 4 bases sitting between them.

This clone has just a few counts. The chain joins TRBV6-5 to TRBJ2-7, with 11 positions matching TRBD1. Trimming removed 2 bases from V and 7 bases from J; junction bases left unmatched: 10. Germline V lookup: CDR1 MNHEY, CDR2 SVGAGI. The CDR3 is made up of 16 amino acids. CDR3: CASSYLSGQGAGEQYF. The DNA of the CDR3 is TGTGCCAGCAGTTACCTCTCAGGACAGGGGGCAGGGGAGCAGTACTTC.

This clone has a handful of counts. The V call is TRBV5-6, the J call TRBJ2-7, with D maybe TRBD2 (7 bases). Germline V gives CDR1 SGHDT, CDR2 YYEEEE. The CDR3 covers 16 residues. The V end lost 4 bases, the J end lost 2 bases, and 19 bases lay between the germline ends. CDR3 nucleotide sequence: TGTGCCAGCAGCCCGATCCTAGGGGGAGGGCCCTACGAGCAGTACTTC. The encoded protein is CASSPILGGGPYEQYF.

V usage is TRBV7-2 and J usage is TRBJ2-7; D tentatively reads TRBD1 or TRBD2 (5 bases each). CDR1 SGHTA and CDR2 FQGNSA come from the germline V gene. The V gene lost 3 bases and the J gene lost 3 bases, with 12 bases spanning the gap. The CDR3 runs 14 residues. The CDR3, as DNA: TGTGCCAGCAGCTTCCCCGGGACGTACTACGAGCAGTACTTC. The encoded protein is CASSFPGTYYEQYF.

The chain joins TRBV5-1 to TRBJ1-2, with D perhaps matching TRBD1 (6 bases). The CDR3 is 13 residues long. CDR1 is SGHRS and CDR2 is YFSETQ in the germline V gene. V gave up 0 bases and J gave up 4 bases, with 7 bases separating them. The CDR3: CASSLDRVYGYTF. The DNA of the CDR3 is TGCGCCAGCAGCTTGGACAGGGTCTATGGCTACACCTTC.

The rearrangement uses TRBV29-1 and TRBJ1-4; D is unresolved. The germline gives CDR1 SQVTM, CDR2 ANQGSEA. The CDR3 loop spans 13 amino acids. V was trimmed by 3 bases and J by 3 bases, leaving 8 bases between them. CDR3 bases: TGCAGCGTTGAGGCGGTCCCTAATGAAAAACTGTTTTTT. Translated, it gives CSVEAVPNEKLFF.

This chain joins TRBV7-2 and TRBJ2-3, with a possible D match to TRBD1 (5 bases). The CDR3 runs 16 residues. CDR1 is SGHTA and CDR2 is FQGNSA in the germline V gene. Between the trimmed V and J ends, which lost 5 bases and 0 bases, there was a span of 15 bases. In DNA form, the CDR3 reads TGTGCCAGCAGCGGGGCCTGGGGTTCTAGCACAGATACGCAGTATTTT. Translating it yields CASSGAWGSSTDTQYF.

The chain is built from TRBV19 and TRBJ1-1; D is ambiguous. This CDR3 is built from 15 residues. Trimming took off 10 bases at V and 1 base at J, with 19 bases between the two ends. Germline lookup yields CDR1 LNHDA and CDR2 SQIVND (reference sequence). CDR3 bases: TGTGCCACCAAGCCCGGTCCGCTCGCGAACACTGAAGCTTTCTTT. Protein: CATKPGPLANTEAFF.